The 30 T cell receptor beta chains in this list originate from one sample, sequenced in a study of CD8+ T cells in alopecia areata. Following extraction, RNA underwent reverse transcription to cDNA, which served as the sequencing template. Using immunoSEQ multiplex PCR, the repertoire was profiled, and TCRdb retains in-frame clones only, with some absent. The repertoire has around 35,000 clones, 55% of them found once; the top ten carry almost 40%. Sequencing was performed on NKG2D-high CD8+ T cells sorted from blood. These receptors originate from a human donor with alopecia areata.

This rearrangement joins TRBV4-2 to TRBJ2-1, with a tentative D call TRBD2 (6 bases). Germline loops: CDR1 LGHNA, CDR2 YNFKEQ. With 0 bases removed from V and 7 bases from J, the gap between germline ends came to 19 bases. The CDR3 runs 17 residues. The DNA for the CDR3 is TGTGCCAGCAGCCAAGAAGCGTGGCAGGGCGCGGGGAATGAGCAGTTCTTC. As protein: CASSQEAWQGAGNEQFF.

The V gene is TRBV9, the J gene TRBJ2-7, with D possibly matching TRBD1 (6 bases). This CDR3 is built from 15 residues. Per germline, CDR1 SGDLS and CDR2 YYNGEE. Deletions cut 0 bases from V and 3 bases from J, with 13 bases between. The CDR3 is CASSVAGAPNYEQYF. The CDR3 DNA reads as TGTGCCAGCAGCGTAGCAGGGGCTCCCAACTACGAGCAGTACTTC.

The CDR3 DNA follows: TGTGCCAGCAGCCAAGGACTAGCGGGGGACGAACACTACAATGAGCAGTTCTTC. It yields the protein CASSQGLAGDEHYNEQFF. The chain has TRBV14 and TRBJ2-1, with 12 bases aligning to TRBD2. The CDR3 totals 18 residues. Germline lookup yields CDR1 SGHDN and CDR2 FVKESK. Losses at the gene ends were 1 base for V and 3 bases for J; bases not matched to a gene: 7.

This clone has only a few counts. This chain links TRBV10-2 with TRBJ2-2, with TRBD2 as a possible D gene (6 bases). This CDR3 contains 19 residues. Germline V gene sequence: CDR1 WSHSY, CDR2 SAAADI. V lost 6 bases, J lost 0 bases, and 23 bases lay in between. This CDR3 is CASRGLGRTITANTGELFF. The DNA for the CDR3 is TGCGCCAGCAGGGGACTTGGACGGACGATTACTGCGAACACCGGGGAGCTGTTTTTT.

This clone was picked up one time. The chain recombines TRBV7-9 with TRBJ2-7, with a tentative D call TRBD1 (5 bases). The CDR3 runs to 16 residues. Trimming left V 4 bases short and J 3 bases short, with 19 bases between. The germline V gene encodes CDR1 SEHNR and CDR2 FQNEAQ (reference sequence). The DNA of the CDR3 is TGTGCCAGCAGCTCAACAGGAATCAGGGTGTTCTACGAGCAGTACTTC. Amino acids: CASSSTGIRVFYEQYF.

The chain has TRBV27 and TRBJ2-7; 11 nucleotides agree with TRBD1. CDR1 is MNHEY, CDR2 SMNVEV, per germline (reference sequence). This CDR3 is built from 15 residues. Trimming at V came to 6 bases and at J to 7 bases, leaving 11 bases not matched to a gene. For the CDR3, the DNA is TGTGCCAGCAGGAACCGGACAGGGGGCCCTACAGAGCAGTACTTC. It codes for CASRNRTGGPTEQYF.

Here the CDR3 DNA reads TGTGCCAGCACCTCCTGGGTGTCGAGGGTTAACAATGAGCAGTTCTTC. As protein: CASTSWVSRVNNEQFF. The chain uses TRBV28 and TRBJ2-1; D might be TRBD2 (5 bases). Trimming stripped 7 bases from V and 5 bases from J, with 21 bases between. Germline CDR1 is MDHEN and CDR2 is SYDVKM. This CDR3 comprises 16 residues. The whole variable domain, remainder taken from reference TRBV28 and TRBJ2-1, is DVKVTQSSRYLVKRTGEKVFLECVQDMDHENMFWYRQDPGLGLRLIYFSYDVKMKEKGDIPEGYSVSREKKERFSLILESASTNQTSMYLCASTSWVSRVNNEQFFGPGTRLTVL.

This clone appeared a few times. V gene TRBV10-3 combines with J gene TRBJ1-2, with 7 bases fitting TRBD1. Per the germline V gene, CDR1 is ENHRY and CDR2 is SYGVKD. The CDR3 has 15 amino acids. Losses at the gene ends were 3 bases for V and 0 bases for J; bases not matched to a gene: 4. The CDR3 region is CAISDGTESNYGYTF. CDR3 in DNA: TGTGCCATCAGTGACGGGACAGAATCTAACTATGGCTACACCTTC.

The rearrangement uses TRBV9 and TRBJ2-3; 10 bases align to TRBD1. The CDR3 spans 16 residues. Trimming at V came to 3 bases and at J to 1 base, leaving 5 bases not matched to a gene. Per the germline V gene, CDR1 is SGDLS and CDR2 is YYNGEE. The CDR3 coding sequence is TGTGCCAGCAGCGATCCCGGGACAGGGGGCACAGATACGCAGTATTTT. Protein sequence: CASSDPGTGGTDTQYF.

The V and J genes are TRBV27 and TRBJ2-2, with D possibly matching TRBD1 (5 bases). The V gene's germline CDR1 is MNHEY and CDR2 SMNVEV (reference sequence). V lost 2 bases and J lost 3, with 13 bases in between. The CDR3 contains 16 residues. This chain's CDR3 is CASSLRQTPYTGELFF. The DNA for the CDR3 is TGTGCCAGCAGTTTAAGACAGACTCCCTACACCGGGGAGCTGTTTTTT.

A few counts support this clone. For the CDR3, the DNA is TGTGCCATCAGTGAGCCGGGGGACAGAACTAACTATGGCTACACCTTC. Protein sequence: CAISEPGDRTNYGYTF. The chain combines TRBV10-3 with TRBJ1-2; TRBD1 aligns across 7 bases. Germline lookup yields CDR1 ENHRY and CDR2 SYGVKD. The CDR3 length is 16 residues. After removal of 2 bases from V and 0 bases from J, the junction contained 6 bases not matched to a gene.

Concerning this clone itself: Other nucleotide sequences in the sample specify the same CDR3. The gene calls are TRBV9 and TRBJ2-3; D remains unclear. Germline-derived CDR1 and CDR2 are SGDLS and YYNGEE. V was pared by 2 bases and J by 0 bases, with 7 bases between. This CDR3 spans 14 amino acids. This chain's CDR3 is CASSVAGSTDTQYF. Written as DNA, the CDR3 is TGTGCCAGCAGCGTGGCAGGAAGCACAGATACGCAGTATTTT.

The chain recombines TRBV27 with TRBJ2-7; 8 nucleotides line up with TRBD2. The CDR3 is 15 amino acids. Germline assignment: CDR1 MNHEY and CDR2 SMNVEV (reference sequence). The V and J ends lost 1 base and 1 base, in that order; junction bases with no gene match: 3. As DNA, the CDR3 is TGTGCCAGCAGTTTATTGGCTAGCGGGTCCTACGAGCAGTACTTC. Encoded protein: CASSLLASGSYEQYF.

As DNA, the CDR3 is TGTGCCTCCGAGCGGGAGGATGAGCAGTTCTTC. As protein: CASEREDEQFF. The V gene is TRBV30, the J gene TRBJ2-1; 9 bases agree with TRBD2. V shed 7 bases, J shed 8 bases, and the junction held 3 bases outside the gene matches. Germline assignment: CDR1 GTSNPN and CDR2 SVGIG (reference sequence). The CDR3 covers 11 residues.

This clone occurred a few times. The V call is TRBV29-1, the J call TRBJ1-1; D gene unclear. V was shortened by 5 bases and J by 5 bases, with 6 bases between the two germline ends. CDR3 length: 10 amino acids. Germline lookup yields CDR1 SQVTM and CDR2 ANQGSEA. The CDR3 coding sequence is TGCAGCGTTATTTGGACTGAAGCTTTCTTT. It yields the protein CSVIWTEAFF.

The genes are TRBV2 and TRBJ2-1; a weak D match, TRBD1 (6 bases). V dropped 6 bases and J dropped 0 bases, with 12 bases sitting between them. The CDR3 runs 15 residues. Germline assignment: CDR1 SNHLY and CDR2 FYNNEI. The CDR3 here is CASRGTGTSYNEQFF. The DNA for the CDR3 is TGTGCCAGCAGGGGTACAGGGACCTCCTACAATGAGCAGTTCTTC.

In its sample, this clone was seen a few times. At one boundary the junction diverges from the germline segment, which might be a read error. The genes are TRBV6-5 and TRBJ2-7; no clear D. Per the germline V gene, CDR1 is MNHEY and CDR2 is SVGAGI. The CDR3 has 14 residues. The CDR3 is CASSYWKDSDEQYF. As DNA, the CDR3 is TGTGCCAGCAGTTACTGGAAAGACTCCGACGAGCAGTACTTC.

The chain combines TRBV27 with TRBJ2-2; no clear D. CDR1 is MNHEY, CDR2 SMNVEV, per germline (reference sequence). The CDR3 totals 15 residues. The ends were cut back, 5 bases at V and 4 bases at J, with 14 bases in the middle. The CDR3 nucleotides read TGTGCCAGCAGTCCGGGCCGATACCTCACCGGGGAGCTGTTTTTT. Translation gives CASSPGRYLTGELFF.

The chain combines TRBV28 with TRBJ1-1; unclear D gene. The CDR3 is 15 residues long. Looked up from germline, CDR1 is MDHEN and CDR2 is SYDVKM. Trimming took 5 bases from V and 3 from J, leaving 16 bases between them. CDR3 amino acids: CASSPGYAGDTEAFF. The DNA for the CDR3 is TGTGCCAGCAGTCCCGGATACGCCGGGGACACTGAAGCTTTCTTT.

This clone occurred a few times. The chain couples TRBV29-1 to TRBJ2-1; 11 nucleotides line up with TRBD2. V was pared by 6 bases and J by 10 bases, with 5 bases of the junction left unmatched. CDR3 size: 12 residues. The germline V gene has CDR1 SQVTM and CDR2 ANQGSEA. CDR3 DNA: TGCAGCGTGCCGACTAGCGGGATCGAGCAGTTCTTC. It yields the protein CSVPTSGIEQFF.

This clone was detected only once. The V gene is TRBV7-9, the J gene TRBJ2-5; 7 nucleotides agree with TRBD1. Germline CDR1 and CDR2: SEHNR and FQNEAQ (reference sequence). The CDR3 is made up of 15 amino acids. Trimming at V came to 1 base and at J to 2 bases, leaving 4 bases not matched to a gene. The CDR3 reads CASSLVKTGQETQYF. The CDR3 DNA sequence: TGTGCCAGCAGCTTAGTCAAGACAGGGCAAGAGACCCAGTACTTC.

The rearrangement joins TRBV6-1 to TRBJ2-3, with D possibly being TRBD1 (5 bases). The CDR3 is made up of 14 amino acids. Germline CDR1 MNHNS, CDR2 SASEGT. V lost 7 bases to trimming and J lost 0 bases, with 11 bases between them. The CDR3 region has the DNA TGTGCCAGCACCCAAGGGGCTAGCACAGATACGCAGTATTTT. Its protein is CASTQGASTDTQYF.

CDR3 protein: CASSLGSPNEQYF. The CDR3 region has the DNA TGTGCCAGCAGTCTGGGGTCCCCGAACGAGCAGTACTTC. The rearrangement uses TRBV27 and TRBJ2-7; no reliable D call. Germline V gives CDR1 MNHEY, CDR2 SMNVEV (reference sequence). The CDR3 totals 13 residues. V was trimmed by 5 bases and J by 5 bases, leaving 13 bases between them.

The chain uses TRBV9 and TRBJ2-1; D is possibly TRBD2 (5 bases). The CDR3 length is 12 residues. Germline V gene lookup returns CDR1 SGDLS and CDR2 YYNGEE. With 4 bases removed from V and 4 bases from J, the gap between germline ends came to 6 bases. The CDR3 here is CASSPGYNEQFF. The DNA for the CDR3 is TGTGCCAGCAGCCCGGGGTACAATGAGCAGTTCTTC.

The chain links TRBV5-1 to TRBJ2-1; D gene unclear. Germline lookup yields CDR1 SGHRS and CDR2 YFSETQ. The CDR3 spans 12 residues. V was clipped by 4 bases and J by 0 bases, with 2 bases between them. CDR3 sequence: CASSLSYNEQFF. The CDR3 region has the DNA TGCGCCAGCAGCCTCTCCTACAATGAGCAGTTCTTC.

The chain has TRBV4-1 and TRBJ2-1; D not resolved. Trimming took 3 bases from V and 9 from J, leaving 9 bases between them. The germline CDR1 and CDR2 sequences are MGHRA and YSYEKL. The length of the CDR3 is 12 residues. The CDR3 DNA reads TGCGCCAGCAGCCAGGGTTGGAGTGAGCAGTTCTTC. Translation gives CASSQGWSEQFF.

This clone was counted many times. The V call is TRBV27, the J call TRBJ1-4, with D possibly TRBD1 on 5 matching bases. CDR3 size: 12 residues. Trimming left V 0 bases short and J 12 bases short, with 8 bases between. Per the germline V gene, CDR1 is MNHEY and CDR2 is SMNVEV (reference sequence). For the CDR3, the DNA is TGTGCCAGCAGTTTATCGGCGGGGGAACTGTTTTTT. Encoded protein: CASSLSAGELFF.

This clone was found a few times. The rearrangement links TRBV19 to TRBJ1-4, with D hard to call. CDR3 size: 14 residues. Trimming left V 4 bases short and J 8 bases short, with 14 bases between. Germline CDR1 is LNHDA and CDR2 is SQIVND (reference sequence). The CDR3 sequence: CASSSTRLQEKLFF. For the CDR3, the DNA is TGTGCCAGTAGTAGTACCCGACTGCAAGAAAAACTGTTTTTT. The full variable domain, rest sourced from reference TRBV19 and TRBJ1-4, is DGGITQSPKYLFRKEGQNVTLSCEQNLNHDAMYWYRQDPGQGLRLIYYSQIVNDFQKGDIAEGYSVSREKKESFPLTVTSAQKNPTAFYLCASSSTRLQEKLFFGSGTQLSVL.

This chain connects TRBV19 to TRBJ2-6; 11 bases map to TRBD1. Germline V gene data show CDR1 as LNHDA and CDR2 as SQIVND (reference sequence). The junction had 5 bases not matched to a gene; V was cut back by 6 bases and J by 4 bases. The CDR3 covers 16 residues. The CDR3: CASSGQGATGANVLTF. Written as DNA, the CDR3 is TGTGCCAGTAGCGGACAGGGGGCGACAGGGGCCAACGTCCTGACTTTC. The variable domain in full, completed from reference TRBV19 and TRBJ2-6, reads DGGITQSPKYLFRKEGQNVTLSCEQNLNHDAMYWYRQDPGQGLRLIYYSQIVNDFQKGDIAEGYSVSREKKESFPLTVTSAQKNPTAFYLCASSGQGATGANVLTFGAGSRLTVL.

The rearrangement links TRBV28 to TRBJ2-3; D is ambiguous. The CDR3 totals 14 residues. Trimming took off 6 bases at V and 4 bases at J, with 14 bases between the two ends. Germline V CDR1 and CDR2: MDHEN, SYDVKM. CDR3 sequence (DNA): TGTGCCAGCAGGGGCGGTACGGTCCCAGATACGCAGTATTTT. Its protein is CASRGGTVPDTQYF.